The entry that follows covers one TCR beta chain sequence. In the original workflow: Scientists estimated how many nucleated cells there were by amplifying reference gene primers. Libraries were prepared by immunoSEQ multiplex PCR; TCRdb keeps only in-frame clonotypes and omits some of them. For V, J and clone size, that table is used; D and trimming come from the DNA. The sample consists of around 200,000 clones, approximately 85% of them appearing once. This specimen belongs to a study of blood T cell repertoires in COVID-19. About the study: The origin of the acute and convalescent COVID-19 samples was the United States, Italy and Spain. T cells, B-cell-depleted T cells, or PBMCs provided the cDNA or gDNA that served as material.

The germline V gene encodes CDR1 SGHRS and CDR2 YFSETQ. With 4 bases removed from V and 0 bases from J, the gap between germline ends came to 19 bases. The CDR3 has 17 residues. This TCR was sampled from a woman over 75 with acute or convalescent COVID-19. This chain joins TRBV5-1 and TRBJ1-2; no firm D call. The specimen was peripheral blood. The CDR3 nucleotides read TGCGCCAGCAGCGTTCAGGTTGGCAGCCAACCTAACTATGGCTACACCTTC. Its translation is CASSVQVGSQPNYGYTF. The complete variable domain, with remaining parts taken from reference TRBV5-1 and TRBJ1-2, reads KAGVTQTPRYLIKTRGQQVTLSCSPISGHRSVSWYQQTPGQGLQFLFEYFSETQRNKGNFPGRFSGRQFSNSRSEMNVSTLELGDSALYLCASSVQVGSQPNYGYTFGSGTRLTVV.